Each of the 5 T cell receptor beta chains below was sequenced from the same sample in a study of blood T cell repertoires in COVID-19. Measured with immunoSEQ multiplex PCR; TCRdb has only the in-frame clones, and not every one. This table holds roughly 250,000 clones, around 90% found once. The sequenced sample was peripheral blood. These TCRs come from a woman between 40 and 50 years old who had recovered from COVID-19.

The chain joins TRBV20-1 to TRBJ2-7, with TRBD2 matching over 10 bases. This CDR3 contains 14 residues. Trimming removed 3 bases from V and 5 bases from J; junction bases left unmatched: 7. Germline CDR1 and CDR2: DFQATT and SNEGSKA (reference sequence). DNA for the CDR3: TGCAGTGCTAGTCCTAGCGGGGGTGGCCACGAGCAGTACTTC. Translation: CSASPSGGGHEQYF.

The chain couples TRBV18 to TRBJ1-1; possibly TRBD1 for D (6 bases). Germline CDR1 and CDR2: KGHSH and LQKENI. The CDR3 consists of 16 residues. V lost 5 bases, J lost 2 bases, and 18 bases lay in between. For the CDR3, the DNA is TGTGCCAGCTCAGGCGCGAGCCCGGGGACAAACACTGAAGCTTTCTTT. Translated, it gives CASSGASPGTNTEAFF. Supplemented by reference TRBV18 and TRBJ1-1, the full variable domain reads NAGVMQNPRHLVRRRGQEARLRCSPMKGHSHVYWYRQLPEEGLKFMVYLQKENIIDESGMPKERFSAEFPKEGPSILRIQQVVRGDSAAYFCASSGASPGTNTEAFFGQGTRLTVV.

This clone was observed a single time. The chain is built from TRBV2 and TRBJ1-5, with 7 nucleotides matching TRBD1. Looked up from germline, CDR1 is SNHLY and CDR2 is FYNNEI. Trimming removed 6 bases from V and 6 bases from J; junction bases left unmatched: 5. There are 13 residues in the CDR3. Here the CDR3 reads CASSGTAIQPQHF. The DNA for the CDR3 is TGTGCCAGCAGCGGGACAGCGATTCAGCCCCAGCATTTT.

CDR3 region: CASSLGLGGQGTDTQYF. CDR3 DNA sequence: TGTGCCAGCAGCTTAGGCCTGGGGGGGCAGGGCACAGATACGCAGTATTTT. The rearrangement uses TRBV13 and TRBJ2-3; maybe TRBD2 (7 bases). There are 17 residues in the CDR3. V lost 0 bases, J lost 1 base, and 14 bases lay in between. Germline values: CDR1 PRHDT, CDR2 FYEKMQ (reference sequence). The variable domain in full, with the rest retrieved from reference TRBV13 and TRBJ2-3, is AAGVIQSPRHLIKEKRETATLKCYPIPRHDTVYWYQQGPGQDPQFLISFYEKMQSDKGSIPDRFSAQQFSDYHSELNMSSLELGDSALYFCASSLGLGGQGTDTQYFGPGTRLTVL.

The V gene is TRBV2, the J gene TRBJ2-1, with unresolved D. V was pared by 3 bases and J by 2 bases, with 5 bases between. Looked up from germline, CDR1 is SNHLY and CDR2 is FYNNEI. CDR3 length: 13 residues. The CDR3 spells CASSERTYNEQFF. Here the CDR3 DNA reads TGTGCCAGCAGTGAGAGGACCTACAATGAGCAGTTCTTC.